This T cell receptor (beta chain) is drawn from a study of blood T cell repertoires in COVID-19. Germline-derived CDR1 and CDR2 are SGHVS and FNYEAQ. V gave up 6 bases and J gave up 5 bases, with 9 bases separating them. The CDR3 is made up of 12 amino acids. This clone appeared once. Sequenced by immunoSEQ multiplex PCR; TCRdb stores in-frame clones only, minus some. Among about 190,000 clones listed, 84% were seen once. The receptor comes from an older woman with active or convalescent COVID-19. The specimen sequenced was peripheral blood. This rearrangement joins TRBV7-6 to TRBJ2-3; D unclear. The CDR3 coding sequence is TGTGCCAGCAGTCGCGGAAGAGATACGCAGTATTTT. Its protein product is CASSRGRDTQYF.